This TCR beta chain emerged from a study of T cell responses to AZD1222 COVID-19 vaccine. Remarks on this clone: Its target is unknown.

General observations from the study: Only six or seven AZD1222 recipients tested seropositive at baseline. Mostly white British, mostly female donors; authors suggested clonal diversity may be underestimated. Once two AZD1222 doses were given, Spike-specific TCR breadth and depth went up.

The table came from immunoSEQ multiplex PCR; TCRdb's copy has only in-frame clones and leaves some out. The sample contains fewer than 100,000 clones, approximately 88% of which appear only once. Samples with a second dose at about 4 or about 12 weeks were pooled together. V gave up 8 bases and J gave up 3 bases, with 15 bases separating them. This CDR3 is 14 amino acids long. CDR1 is MNHEY, CDR2 SMNVEV, per germline (reference sequence). This material consisted of peripheral blood, taken 28 days after the second AZD1222 dose. The chain joins TRBV27 to TRBJ2-3, with D maybe TRBD2 (6 bases). This clonotype originated in an adult who received the AZD1222 COVID-19 vaccine. The CDR3 region is CASAVPGRTDTQYF. DNA of the CDR3: TGTGCCAGCGCCGTGCCAGGGAGGACAGATACGCAGTATTTT.